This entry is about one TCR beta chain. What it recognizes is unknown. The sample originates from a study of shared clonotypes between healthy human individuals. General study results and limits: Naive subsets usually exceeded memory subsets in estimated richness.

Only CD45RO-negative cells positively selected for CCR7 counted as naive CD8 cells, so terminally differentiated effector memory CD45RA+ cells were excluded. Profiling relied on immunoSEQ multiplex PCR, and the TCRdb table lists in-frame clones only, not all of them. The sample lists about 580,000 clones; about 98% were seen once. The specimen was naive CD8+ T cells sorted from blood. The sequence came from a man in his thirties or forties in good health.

CDR3 in amino acids: CASSRQTRVEQFF. The CDR3 DNA follows: TGTGCCAGCAGCAGACAAACTAGGGTTGAGCAGTTCTTC. The rearrangement uses TRBV7-2 and TRBJ2-1; D is possibly TRBD2 (5 bases). V lost 5 bases, J lost 9 bases, and 14 bases lay in between. CDR1 and CDR2 (germline): SGHTA, FQGNSA. The CDR3 spans 13 residues.